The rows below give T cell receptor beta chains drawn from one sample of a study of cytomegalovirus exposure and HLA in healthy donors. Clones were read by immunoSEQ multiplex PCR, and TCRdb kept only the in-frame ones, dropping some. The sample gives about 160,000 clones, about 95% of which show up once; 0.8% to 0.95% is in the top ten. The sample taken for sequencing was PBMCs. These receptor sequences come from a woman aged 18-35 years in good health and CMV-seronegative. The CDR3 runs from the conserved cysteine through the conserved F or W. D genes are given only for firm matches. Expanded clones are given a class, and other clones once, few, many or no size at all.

CDR3: CASSSPGYNEQFF
DNA: TGTGCCAGCAGTTCCCCAGGGTACAATGAGCAGTTCTTC
D: NA
V: TRBV6-5
J: TRBJ2-1
size: NA

CDR3: CASSFGTGQDEQYF
DNA: TGTGCCAGCAGCTTCGGGACAGGTCAGGACGAGCAGTACTTC
D: TRBD1
V: TRBV7-9
J: TRBJ2-7
size: NA

CDR3: CASSLRGNRANYGYTF
DNA: TGTGCCAGCAGTTTAAGGGGGAACCGTGCTAACTATGGCTACACCTTC
D: NA
V: TRBV27
J: TRBJ1-2
size: NA

CDR3: CSVEAGGNYGYTF
DNA: TGCAGCGTTGAGGCAGGGGGCAACTATGGCTACACCTTC
D: TRBD1
V: TRBV29-1
J: TRBJ1-2
size: NA

CDR3: CASSPPRGTEAFF
DNA: TGTGCCAGCAGCCCCCCCAGGGGCACTGAAGCTTTCTTT
D: NA
V: TRBV14
J: TRBJ1-1
size: NA

CDR3: CASSGHYEQYF
DNA: TGTGCCAGCAGTGGGCACTACGAGCAGTACTTC
D: NA
V: TRBV25-1
J: TRBJ2-7
size: NA

CDR3: CASRRPPSGGANEQFF
DNA: TGTGCCAGCAGACGTCCCCCTAGCGGGGGGGCCAATGAGCAGTTCTTC
D: TRBD2
V: TRBV27
J: TRBJ2-1
size: once

CDR3: CASSFKQGANTEAFF
DNA: TGTGCCAGCAGCTTCAAACAGGGGGCGAACACTGAAGCTTTCTTT
D: TRBD1
V: TRBV7-8
J: TRBJ1-1
size: NA

CDR3: CASSFNSGSYNEQFF
DNA: TGTGCCAGCAGCTTCAATAGCGGCTCCTACAATGAGCAGTTCTTC
D: NA
V: TRBV5-6
J: TRBJ2-1
size: NA

CDR3: CASSQDSVKAFF
DNA: TGCGCCAGCAGCCAAGATAGTGTGAAAGCTTTCTTT
D: NA
V: TRBV4-1
J: TRBJ1-1
size: NA

CDR3: CASSGRKTLSEKLFF
DNA: TGTGCCAGCAGCGGCCGGAAGACATTGAGCGAAAAACTGTTTTTT
D: NA
V: TRBV6-1
J: TRBJ1-4
size: NA

CDR3: CAGSRGTSASYEQYF
DNA: TGCGCCGGCAGCCGAGGGACTAGCGCCTCCTACGAGCAGTACTTC
D: TRBD2
V: TRBV5-1
J: TRBJ2-7
size: NA

CDR3: CASSRRLAGTNTDTQYF
DNA: TGTGCCAGCAGCCGACGACTAGCGGGGACCAACACAGATACGCAGTATTTT
D: TRBD2
V: TRBV7-8
J: TRBJ2-3
size: NA

CDR3: CASSLVGAVSPLHF
DNA: TGTGCCAGCAGCTTGGTGGGGGCAGTTTCACCCCTCCACTTT
D: NA
V: TRBV5-6
J: TRBJ1-6
size: NA

CDR3: CASSSAGGSYEQYF
DNA: TGTGCCAGCAGCTCAGCGGGGGGATCCTACGAGCAGTACTTC
D: TRBD2
V: TRBV7-2
J: TRBJ2-7
size: NA

CDR3: CASSLLGSGGAGEQFF
DNA: TGTGCCAGCAGCTTGTTAGGGAGCGGGGGGGCTGGGGAGCAGTTCTTC
D: TRBD2
V: TRBV5-6
J: TRBJ2-1
size: NA